Listed here are 24 T cell receptor beta chains from one sample, sequenced in a study of blood T cell repertoires in COVID-19. The repertoire was sequenced with immunoSEQ multiplex PCR; TCRdb's copy has only in-frame clones and lacks some. The sample has 120,000 to 150,000 clones, roughly four fifths seen once. Sequencing was performed on peripheral blood. Receptors were obtained from a human donor with acute or convalescent COVID-19. The donor label of this sample is uncertain.

The chain has TRBV6-4 and TRBJ1-5; TRBD1 matches 12 bases. This CDR3 has 19 residues. The ends lost 4 bases at V and 0 bases at J; junction bases unmatched: 10. Germline lookup yields CDR1 MRHNA and CDR2 SNTAGT. DNA for the CDR3: TGTGCCAGCAGTGTATCCGGGACAGGGGGCCTCTATAGCAATCAGCCCCAGCATTTT. Translating gives CASSVSGTGGLYSNQPQHF.

The rearrangement links TRBV4-3 to TRBJ2-2; D might be TRBD1 (6 bases). The CDR3 extends over 16 amino acids. Trimming took 0 bases from V and 6 from J, leaving 14 bases between them. Germline V gene data show CDR1 as LGHNA and CDR2 as YSLEER. For the CDR3, the DNA is TGCGCCAGCAGCCAAGAAGCGGCAACAGGGTCCGGGGAGCTGTTTTTT. Translation gives CASSQEAATGSGELFF.

This sequence joins TRBV3-1 (or the pseudogene TRBV3-2) and TRBJ1-2, with 10 bases fitting TRBD1. The CDR3 consists of 15 residues. Germline V CDR1 and CDR2: LGHDT, YNNKEL (reference sequence). J was trimmed by 8 bases and V by 1 base; bases with no gene match: 7. The CDR3 reads CASSQVRQGASGYTF. The DNA for the CDR3 is TGTGCCAGCAGCCAAGTCCGACAGGGGGCGAGCGGCTACACCTTC.

The genes are TRBV2 and TRBJ2-3, with D possibly being TRBD2 (7 bases). V lost 0 bases and J lost 6, with 16 bases in between. This CDR3 is 16 amino acids long. Germline CDR1 SNHLY, CDR2 FYNNEI. The CDR3 is CASSEAGAGASDTQYF. DNA for the CDR3: TGTGCCAGCAGTGAAGCGGGGGCGGGGGCATCGGATACGCAGTATTTT.

V and J are TRBV7-9 and TRBJ1-1; D is possibly TRBD1 (6 bases). With 5 bases removed from V and 11 bases from J, the gap between germline ends came to 18 bases. CDR3 size: 13 residues. Germline assignment: CDR1 SEHNR and CDR2 FQNEAQ (reference sequence). The CDR3 DNA reads TGTGCCAGCAGCGTCGGACAGAGGGGGTCGGCTTTCTTT. It codes for CASSVGQRGSAFF.

J is TRBJ2-3 and V is TRBV7-6, with D unresolved. Per the germline V gene, CDR1 is SGHVS and CDR2 is FNYEAQ. Trimming removed 1 base from V and 3 bases from J, with 11 bases in between. The CDR3 sequence is 15 residues long. The DNA of the CDR3 is TGTGCCAGCAGCTTAGTCGGTAGAGAAACAGATACGCAGTATTTT. Translated, it gives CASSLVGRETDTQYF. The whole variable domain, remainder taken from reference TRBV7-6 and TRBJ2-3, is GAGVSQSPRYKVTKRGQDVALRCDPISGHVSLYWYRQALGQGPEFLTYFNYEAQQDKSGLPNDRFSAERPEGSISTLTIQRTEQRDSAMYRCASSLVGRETDTQYFGPGTRLTVL.

The chain links TRBV7-2 to TRBJ2-7; 7 bases map to TRBD1. J gave up 0 bases and V 5 bases, and 4 bases lay outside the gene matches. CDR3 length: 14 amino acids. Germline V CDR1 and CDR2: SGHTA, FQGNSA. CDR3 nucleotide sequence: TGTGCCAGCAGCCAAGGGACAGCCTCCTACGAGCAGTACTTC. Amino acid sequence: CASSQGTASYEQYF. Complete variable domain (other parts from reference TRBV7-2 and TRBJ2-7): GAGVSQSPSNKVTEKGKDVELRCDPISGHTALYWYRQSLGQGLEFLIYFQGNSAPDKSGLPSDRFSAERTGGSVSTLTIQRTQQEDSAVYLCASSQGTASYEQYFGPGTRLTVT.

The chain uses TRBV7-6 and TRBJ1-5; D uncertain. This CDR3 is 15 amino acids long. Per germline, CDR1 SGHVS and CDR2 FNYEAQ. Trimming pared 1 base from V and 1 base from J, leaving 8 bases between. The CDR3 coding sequence is TGTGCCAGCAGCTTAGAGGCACAGAGCAATCAGCCCCAGCATTTT. Protein product: CASSLEAQSNQPQHF.

This chain links TRBV3-1 (or the pseudogene TRBV3-2) with TRBJ1-2; 7 nucleotides agree with TRBD1. V trimming: 4 bases; J trimming: 8 bases; junction bases outside the gene matches: 16. Germline loops: CDR1 LGHDT, CDR2 YNNKEL (reference sequence). The CDR3 is 16 residues long. CDR3 DNA sequence: TGTGCCAGCAGCCCGCGAACTAACAGGGGCGGGCGAGGCTACACCTTC. Its protein is CASSPRTNRGGRGYTF.

The chain links TRBV23-1 to TRBJ2-7; 10 bases agree with TRBD2. TRBV23-1 is classed as an ORF, of uncertain function. V was clipped by 4 bases and J by 0 bases; unmatched bases: 21. The CDR3 sequence is 21 residues long. The CDR3 loop reads CASSREYPDRRLAGHSYEQYF. CDR3 DNA: TGCGCCAGCAGTCGCGAATATCCGGACAGACGACTAGCGGGCCACTCCTACGAGCAGTACTTC.

The chain carries TRBV7-8 and TRBJ1-6; 8 nucleotides align to TRBD1. CDR3 length equals 15 residues. Germline CDR1 is SGHVS and CDR2 is FQNEAQ. V was pared by 5 bases and J by 5 bases, with 5 bases of the junction left unmatched. The CDR3 reads CASSPQTGDNSPLHF. CDR3 bases: TGTGCCAGCAGCCCGCAGACAGGGGATAATTCACCCCTCCACTTT.

This rearrangement joins TRBV6-5 to TRBJ2-2; D is ambiguous. Germline values: CDR1 MNHEY, CDR2 SVGAGI. This CDR3 contains 13 residues. The V gene lost 6 bases and the J gene lost 5 bases, with 10 bases spanning the gap. The CDR3 here is CASRQILTGELFF. As DNA, the CDR3 is TGTGCCAGCAGACAGATTCTAACCGGGGAGCTGTTTTTT.

The chain is built from TRBV23-1 and TRBJ1-6; 7 nucleotides match TRBD1. TRBV23-1 is annotated as an ORF whose role is uncertain. This CDR3 contains 16 residues. V was pared by 7 bases and J by 0 bases, with 6 bases of the junction left unmatched. The CDR3 reads CASTSTGYSYNSPLHF. For the CDR3, the DNA is TGCGCCAGCACCTCGACAGGGTACTCCTATAATTCACCCCTCCACTTT.

The chain uses TRBV20-1 and TRBJ1-5, with D perhaps TRBD1 (5 bases). Germline V CDR1 and CDR2: DFQATT, SNEGSKA (reference sequence). V was clipped by 3 bases and J by 7 bases, with 13 bases between them. CDR3 length equals 13 residues. CDR3 loop: CSASGAAGQPQHF. The DNA for the CDR3 is TGCAGTGCTAGTGGGGCAGCGGGCCAGCCCCAGCATTTT.

The chain is built from TRBV30 and TRBJ2-1; TRBD2 matches at 7 bases. J lost 4 bases, V lost 3 bases, and 6 bases had no gene match. Germline loops: CDR1 GTSNPN, CDR2 SVGIG (reference sequence). The CDR3 is 14 residues long. The CDR3 sequence: CAWRASGVYNEQFF. The CDR3 DNA reads as TGTGCCTGGAGAGCAAGCGGGGTATACAATGAGCAGTTCTTC.

The chain recombines TRBV5-1 with TRBJ1-6; a possible D gene is TRBD1 (5 bases). V gave up 0 bases and J gave up 7 bases, with 11 bases separating them. This CDR3 is 15 amino acids long. Germline V gene lookup returns CDR1 SGHRS and CDR2 YFSETQ. The CDR3 here is CASSLGMRGNSPLHF. CDR3 nucleotide sequence: TGCGCCAGCAGCTTGGGTATGCGGGGGAATTCACCCCTCCACTTT.

V and J are TRBV4-2 and TRBJ1-5; no firm D call. CDR1 LGHNA and CDR2 YNFKEQ come from the germline V gene. V was shortened by 2 bases and J by 2 bases, with 10 bases between the two germline ends. This CDR3 contains 15 residues. The CDR3 region is CASSQTKRGNQPQHF. CDR3 in DNA: TGTGCCAGCAGCCAAACGAAACGGGGCAATCAGCCCCAGCATTTT.

V usage is TRBV6-5 and J usage is TRBJ2-3; 8 bases map to TRBD2. The germline V gene has CDR1 MNHEY and CDR2 SVGAGI. CDR3 size: 14 residues. J was trimmed by 4 bases and V by 6 bases; bases with no gene match: 6. The chain's CDR3 is CASRLAGPADTQYF. The CDR3 nucleotides read TGTGCCAGCAGATTAGCGGGGCCCGCAGATACGCAGTATTTT.

The V gene is TRBV27, the J gene TRBJ2-1; TRBD2 might be the D (5 bases). Trimming took 2 bases from V and 0 from J, leaving 8 bases between them. This CDR3 region has 15 residues. Per the germline V gene, CDR1 is MNHEY and CDR2 is SMNVEV (reference sequence). CDR3 loop: CASSLTGNSYNEQFF. The CDR3, as DNA: TGTGCCAGCAGTTTAACCGGGAACTCCTACAATGAGCAGTTCTTC.

The rearrangement joins TRBV6-2 or TRBV6-3 to TRBJ1-5; D is possibly TRBD1 (6 bases). The V gene's germline CDR1 is MNHEY and CDR2 SVGEGT. V lost 2 bases to trimming and J lost 3 bases, with 11 bases between them. The CDR3 has 15 amino acids. CDR3 in amino acids: CASSYPGEPNQPQHF. DNA for the CDR3: TGTGCCAGCAGTTACCCAGGGGAACCCAATCAGCCCCAGCATTTT.

The rearrangement links TRBV24-1 to TRBJ2-3; weak D call: TRBD1 (7 bases). In germline, CDR1 is KGHDR, CDR2 SFDVKD. With 7 bases removed from V and 5 bases from J, the gap between germline ends came to 18 bases. The CDR3 consists of 15 residues. The CDR3 here is CATREGTGAQDTQYF. CDR3 nucleotides: TGTGCCACCAGGGAGGGAACAGGGGCTCAAGATACGCAGTATTTT.

CDR3: CASSLTTGTGREEQYF. CDR3 coding DNA: TGTGCCAGTAGCCTTACCACCGGGACCGGGAGAGAGGAGCAGTACTTC. The chain couples TRBV19 to TRBJ2-7, with a possible D match to TRBD2 (6 bases). V lost 6 bases, J lost 7 bases, and 25 bases lay in between. Germline CDR1 reads LNHDA; CDR2 reads SQIVND (reference sequence). This CDR3 has 16 amino acids.

This chain joins TRBV7-2 and TRBJ2-7, with D tentatively TRBD2 (6 bases). The germline CDR1 and CDR2 sequences are SGHTA and FQGNSA. Trimming removed 4 bases at V and 5 bases at J, with 15 bases between. This CDR3 is 14 amino acids long. CDR3 sequence: CASSSPSGVHEQYF. CDR3 sequence (DNA): TGTGCCAGCAGCTCCCCTTCGGGAGTCCACGAGCAGTACTTC. Drawing the rest from reference TRBV7-2 and TRBJ2-7, the complete variable domain is GAGVSQSPSNKVTEKGKDVELRCDPISGHTALYWYRQSLGQGLEFLIYFQGNSAPDKSGLPSDRFSAERTGGSVSTLTIQRTQQEDSAVYLCASSSPSGVHEQYFGPGTRLTVT.

The V call is TRBV4-3, the J call TRBJ1-5; 7 bases map to TRBD1. The CDR3 is 15 amino acids. Losses at the gene ends were 0 bases for V and 4 bases for J; bases not matched to a gene: 3. The germline gives CDR1 LGHNA, CDR2 YSLEER. CDR3 DNA sequence: TGCGCCAGCAGCCAAGAGGACAGGAGAAATCAGCCCCAGCATTTT. Translated, it gives CASSQEDRRNQPQHF.